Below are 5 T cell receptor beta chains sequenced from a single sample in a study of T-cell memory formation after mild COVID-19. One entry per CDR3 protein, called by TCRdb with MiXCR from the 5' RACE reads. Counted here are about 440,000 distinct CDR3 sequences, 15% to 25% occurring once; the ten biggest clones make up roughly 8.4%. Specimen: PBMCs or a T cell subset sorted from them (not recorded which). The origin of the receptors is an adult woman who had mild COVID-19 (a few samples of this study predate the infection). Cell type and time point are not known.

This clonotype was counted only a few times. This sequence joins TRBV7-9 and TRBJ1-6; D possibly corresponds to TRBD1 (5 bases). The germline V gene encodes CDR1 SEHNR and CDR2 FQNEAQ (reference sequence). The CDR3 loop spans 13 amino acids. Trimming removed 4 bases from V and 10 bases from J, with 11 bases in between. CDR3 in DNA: TGTGCCAGCAGCTCGGGACGGACCTCACCCCTCCACTTT. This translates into CASSSGRTSPLHF.

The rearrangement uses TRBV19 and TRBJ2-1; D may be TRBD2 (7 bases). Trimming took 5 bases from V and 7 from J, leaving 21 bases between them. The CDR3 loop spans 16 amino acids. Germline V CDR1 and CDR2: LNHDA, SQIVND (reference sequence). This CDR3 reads CASSPEGGRGLNEQFF. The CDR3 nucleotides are TGTGCCAGTAGTCCGGAAGGAGGGAGGGGGTTAAATGAGCAGTTCTTC.

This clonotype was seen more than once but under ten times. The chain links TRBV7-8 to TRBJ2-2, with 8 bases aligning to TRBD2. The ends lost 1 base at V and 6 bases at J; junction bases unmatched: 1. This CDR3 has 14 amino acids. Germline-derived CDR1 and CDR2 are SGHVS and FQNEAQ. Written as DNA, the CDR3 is TGTGCCAGCAGCTTAGAAGCGGGGGCCGGGGAGCTGTTTTTT. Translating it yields CASSLEAGAGELFF.

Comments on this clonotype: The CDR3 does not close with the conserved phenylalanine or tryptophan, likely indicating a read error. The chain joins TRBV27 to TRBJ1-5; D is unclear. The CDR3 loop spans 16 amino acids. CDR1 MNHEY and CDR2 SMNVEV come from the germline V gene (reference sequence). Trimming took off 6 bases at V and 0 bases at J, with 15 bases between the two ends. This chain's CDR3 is CASSPRPGYSNQPQHL. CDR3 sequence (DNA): TGTGCCAGCAGCCCAAGGCCCGGTTATAGCAATCAGCCCCAGCATTTG.

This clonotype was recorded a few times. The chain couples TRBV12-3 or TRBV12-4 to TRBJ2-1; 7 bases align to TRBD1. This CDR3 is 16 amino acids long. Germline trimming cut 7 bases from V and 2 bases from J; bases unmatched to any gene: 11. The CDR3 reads CASIFITGDTYNEQFF. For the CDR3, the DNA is TGTGCCAGCATTTTTATTACAGGGGACACCTACAATGAGCAGTTCTTC.